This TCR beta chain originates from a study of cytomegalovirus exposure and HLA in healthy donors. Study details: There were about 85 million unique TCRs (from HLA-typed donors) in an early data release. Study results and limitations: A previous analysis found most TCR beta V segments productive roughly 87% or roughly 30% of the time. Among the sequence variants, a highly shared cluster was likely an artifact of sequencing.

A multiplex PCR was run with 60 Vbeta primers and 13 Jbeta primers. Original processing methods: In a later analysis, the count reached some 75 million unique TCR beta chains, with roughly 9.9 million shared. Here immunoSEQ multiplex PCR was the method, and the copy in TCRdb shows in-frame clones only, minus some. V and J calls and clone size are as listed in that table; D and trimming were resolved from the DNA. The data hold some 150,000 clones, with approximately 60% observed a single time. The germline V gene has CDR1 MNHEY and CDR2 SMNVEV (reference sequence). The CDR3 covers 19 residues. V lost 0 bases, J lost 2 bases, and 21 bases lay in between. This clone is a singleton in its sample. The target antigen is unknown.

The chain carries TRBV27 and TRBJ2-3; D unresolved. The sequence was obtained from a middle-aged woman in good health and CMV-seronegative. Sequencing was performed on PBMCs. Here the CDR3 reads CASSLSPRDFQHHTDTQYF. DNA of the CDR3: TGTGCCAGCAGTTTATCCCCCCGTGACTTCCAACATCACACAGATACGCAGTATTTT.